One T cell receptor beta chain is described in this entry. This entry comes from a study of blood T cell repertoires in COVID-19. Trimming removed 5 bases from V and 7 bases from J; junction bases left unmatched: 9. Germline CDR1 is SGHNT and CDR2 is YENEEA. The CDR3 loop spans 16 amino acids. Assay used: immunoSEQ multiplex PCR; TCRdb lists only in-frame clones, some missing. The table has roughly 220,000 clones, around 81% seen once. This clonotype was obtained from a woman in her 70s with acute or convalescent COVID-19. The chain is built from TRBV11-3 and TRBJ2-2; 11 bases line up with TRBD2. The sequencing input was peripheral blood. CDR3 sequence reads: CASSVSGTSGYGELFF. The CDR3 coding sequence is TGTGCCAGCAGCGTTTCCGGGACTAGCGGATACGGGGAGCTGTTTTTT.